Given below is one T cell receptor (beta chain) in context. This record comes from a study of blood T cell repertoires in COVID-19. Study context: Some COVID-19 samples were acute and others convalescent; all came from the United States, Italy and Spain. The cDNA or gDNA used as material had been derived from T cells, B-cell-depleted T cells, or PBMCs.

The CDR3 covers 16 residues. From germline, CDR1 is WSHSY and CDR2 SAAADI. Between the trimmed V and J ends, which lost 2 bases and 2 bases, there was a span of 15 bases. Recruited during active infection, patients (from Seattle) were subsequently followed longitudinally. Original data processing: How many nucleated cells were present was estimated from reference gene primer amplification. Repertoires were generated with immunoSEQ multiplex PCR, while TCRdb's copy carries only in-frame clones and drops some. Clonal size and the V and J genes are those of that table, whereas D and trimming came from the DNA. The sample shows 150,000 to 250,000 clones, roughly 92% of them seen only once.

This receptor was obtained from a man aged 25-45 years with COVID-19, enrolled during active disease. Sequences were obtained from peripheral blood. V gene TRBV10-2 combines with J gene TRBJ1-2; D might be TRBD1 (6 bases). Here the CDR3 reads CASSEVAGQRNYGYTF. DNA for the CDR3: TGCGCCAGCAGTGAGGTAGCGGGACAAAGAAACTATGGCTACACCTTC.